The 3 T cell receptor beta chains below come from one sample, sequenced in a study of blood T cell repertoires in COVID-19 (TCRdb year 2020). The library was prepared using the immunoSEQ multiplex PCR assay. As stored in TCRdb, this immuneACCESS dataset retains in-frame rearrangements with V and J assigned. A fraction of the clones does not appear; measured against another copy, unresolved V genes explain less than half of the discrepancy, and the remainder lacks a known reason. This sample comprises fewer than 200,000 clones, roughly four fifths of them detected only once. The ten top clones hold roughly 7% of the sample. Sequences were obtained from peripheral blood. The source is a human donor in a cohort sampled during active COVID-19.

This rearrangement joins TRBV5-5 to TRBJ1-6; a weak D match, TRBD1 (6 bases). CDR1 is SGHKS, CDR2 YYEKEE, per germline (reference sequence). Deletions cut 1 base from V and 14 bases from J, with 7 bases between. The CDR3 runs to 11 residues. CDR3 loop: CASSLPGALHF. CDR3 DNA: TGTGCCAGCAGCTTGCCAGGGGCCCTCCACTTT. Combining the CDR3 with reference TRBV5-5 and TRBJ1-6 gives the whole variable domain DAGVTQSPTHLIKTRGQQVTLRCSPISGHKSVSWYQQVLGQGPQFIFQYYEKEERGRGNFPDRFSARQFPNYSSELNVNALLLGDSALYLCASSLPGALHFGNGTRLTVT.

The chain has TRBV25-1 and TRBJ1-2, with D perhaps TRBD1 (6 bases). Germline V gene sequence: CDR1 MGHDK, CDR2 SYGVNS. Deletions cut 3 bases from V and 9 bases from J, with 17 bases between. The CDR3 has 14 residues. CDR3 loop: CASSELTGRDRYTF. The CDR3 bases are TGTGCCAGCAGTGAGTTAACAGGGCGCGATCGCTACACCTTC.

J is TRBJ2-7 and V is TRBV6-5; 11 bases fit TRBD1. Per the germline V gene, CDR1 is MNHEY and CDR2 is SVGAGI. Unmatched junction bases numbered 8, after V lost 6 bases and J lost 4 bases. The CDR3 totals 15 residues. The CDR3 DNA sequence: TGTGCCAGCAGCCTCAGGACAGGGGGCTTATACGAGCAGTACTTC. The encoded protein is CASSLRTGGLYEQYF.